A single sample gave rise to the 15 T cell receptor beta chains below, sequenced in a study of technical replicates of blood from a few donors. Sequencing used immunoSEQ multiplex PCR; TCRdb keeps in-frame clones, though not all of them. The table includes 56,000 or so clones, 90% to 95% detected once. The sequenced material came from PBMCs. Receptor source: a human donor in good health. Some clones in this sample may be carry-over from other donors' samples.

The CDR3 bases are TGTGCCAGCAGCTTGGACAGGGGCACAGATACGCAGTATTTT. This encodes CASSLDRGTDTQYF. The V and J genes are TRBV5-6 and TRBJ2-3; maybe TRBD1 (6 bases). Trimming removed 0 bases from V and 1 base from J, with 6 bases in between. This CDR3 has 14 amino acids. In germline, CDR1 is SGHDT, CDR2 YYEEEE.

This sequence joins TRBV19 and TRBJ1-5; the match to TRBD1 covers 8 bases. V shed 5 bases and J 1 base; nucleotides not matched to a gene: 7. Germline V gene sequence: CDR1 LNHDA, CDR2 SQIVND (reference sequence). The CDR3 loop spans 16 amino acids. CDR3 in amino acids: CASSEKTGASNQPQHF. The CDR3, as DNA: TGTGCCAGTAGTGAGAAGACAGGGGCGAGCAATCAGCCCCAGCATTTT.

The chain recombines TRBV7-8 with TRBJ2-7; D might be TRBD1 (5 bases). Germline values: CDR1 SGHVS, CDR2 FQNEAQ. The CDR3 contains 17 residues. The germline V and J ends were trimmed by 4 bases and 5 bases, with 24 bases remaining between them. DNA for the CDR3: TGTGCCAGCAGCTCGAACGTGGGGCGCCGGCCGATTGACGAGCAGTACTTC. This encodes CASSSNVGRRPIDEQYF.

CDR3 DNA sequence: TGTGCCAGCAGTTTCTCCGGGGTGCTGGGCTACACCTTC. Translating it yields CASSFSGVLGYTF. The chain links TRBV6-5 to TRBJ1-2, with D hard to call. The CDR3 spans 13 residues. Trimming shortened V by 4 bases and J by 8 bases, and 14 bases separated the two germline ends. Looked up from germline, CDR1 is MNHEY and CDR2 is SVGAGI.

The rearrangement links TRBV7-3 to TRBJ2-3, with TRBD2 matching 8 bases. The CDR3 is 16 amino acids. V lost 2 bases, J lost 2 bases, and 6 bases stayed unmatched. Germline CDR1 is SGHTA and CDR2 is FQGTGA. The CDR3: CASSLGSGGNTDTQYF. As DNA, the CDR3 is TGTGCCAGCAGCTTAGGGAGCGGGGGAAACACAGATACGCAGTATTTT.

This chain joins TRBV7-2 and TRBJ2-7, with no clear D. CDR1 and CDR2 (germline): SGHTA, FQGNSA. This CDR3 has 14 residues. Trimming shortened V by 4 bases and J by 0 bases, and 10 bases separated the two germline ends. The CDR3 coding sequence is TGTGCCAGCAGCTACACAGAGAGCTCCTACGAGCAGTACTTC. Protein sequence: CASSYTESSYEQYF.

In nucleotides, the CDR3 is TGTGCCAGCAAGGCTAGCGAGACCGGGGAGCTGTTTTTT. Translating it yields CASKASETGELFF. V gene TRBV2 combines with J gene TRBJ2-2, with TRBD2 as a possible D gene (6 bases). V lost 7 bases, J lost 5 bases, and 11 bases lay in between. This CDR3 is 13 amino acids long. Germline V gene data show CDR1 as SNHLY and CDR2 as FYNNEI.

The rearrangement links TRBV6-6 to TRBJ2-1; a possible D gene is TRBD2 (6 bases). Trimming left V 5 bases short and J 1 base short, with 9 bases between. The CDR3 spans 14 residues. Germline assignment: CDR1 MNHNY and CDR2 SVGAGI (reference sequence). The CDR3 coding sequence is TGTGCCAGCAGTCCCGGGGGTTCCTACAATGAGCAGTTCTTC. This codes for CASSPGGSYNEQFF.

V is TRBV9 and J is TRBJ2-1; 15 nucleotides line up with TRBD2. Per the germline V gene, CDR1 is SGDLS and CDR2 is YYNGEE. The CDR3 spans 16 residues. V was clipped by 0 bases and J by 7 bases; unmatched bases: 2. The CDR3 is CASSVGGTSGRNEQFF. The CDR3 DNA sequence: TGTGCCAGCAGCGTAGGAGGGACTAGCGGGAGGAATGAGCAGTTCTTC.

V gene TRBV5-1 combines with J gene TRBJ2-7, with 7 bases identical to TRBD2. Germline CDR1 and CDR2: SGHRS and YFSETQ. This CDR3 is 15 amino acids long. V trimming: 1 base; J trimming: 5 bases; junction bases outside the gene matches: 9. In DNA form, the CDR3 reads TGCGCCAGCAGCTTGCAGGCGGGAGTAAACGACGAGCAGTACTTC. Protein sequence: CASSLQAGVNDEQYF.

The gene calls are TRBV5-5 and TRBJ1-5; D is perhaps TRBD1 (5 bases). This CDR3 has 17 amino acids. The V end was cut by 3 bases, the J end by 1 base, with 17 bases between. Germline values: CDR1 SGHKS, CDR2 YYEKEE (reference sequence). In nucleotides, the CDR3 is TGTGCCAGCAGCTATGCCTCCTCATCAGGGAGCAATCAGCCCCAGCATTTT. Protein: CASSYASSSGSNQPQHF. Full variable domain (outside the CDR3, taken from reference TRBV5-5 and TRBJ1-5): DAGVTQSPTHLIKTRGQQVTLRCSPISGHKSVSWYQQVLGQGPQFIFQYYEKEERGRGNFPDRFSARQFPNYSSELNVNALLLGDSALYLCASSYASSSGSNQPQHFGDGTRLSIL.

For the CDR3, the DNA is TGTGCCAGCTCAACTGACAGGGGACCCTACGAGCAGTACTTC. Amino acid sequence: CASSTDRGPYEQYF. The genes are TRBV18 and TRBJ2-7; TRBD1 matches at 8 bases. The length of the CDR3 is 14 residues. The germline CDR1 and CDR2 sequences are KGHSH and LQKENI. V trimming: 5 bases; J trimming: 2 bases; junction bases outside the gene matches: 5.

CDR3 bases: TGTGCCAGTAGTAGGGGGCTCGGCTACACCTTC. It yields the protein CASSRGLGYTF. This chain connects TRBV19 to TRBJ1-2, with D maybe TRBD1 (6 bases). The germline V and J ends were trimmed by 4 bases and 8 bases, with 8 bases remaining between them. CDR3 length: 11 amino acids. Germline assignment: CDR1 LNHDA and CDR2 SQIVND (reference sequence).

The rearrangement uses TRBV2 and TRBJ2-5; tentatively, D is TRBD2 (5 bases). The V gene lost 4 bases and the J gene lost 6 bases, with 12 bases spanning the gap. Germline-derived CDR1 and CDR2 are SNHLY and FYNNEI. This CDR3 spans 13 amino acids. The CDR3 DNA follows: TGTGCCAGCAGTGTCGGACTGACCCAGACCCAGTACTTC. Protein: CASSVGLTQTQYF.

The CDR3 bases are TGTGCCAGCAGCGCGGTGGGGGGGAACTTAAACGAGCAGTACTTC. Protein sequence: CASSAVGGNLNEQYF. The chain employs TRBV5-5 and TRBJ2-7; 7 positions agree with TRBD2. There are 15 residues in the CDR3. The germline CDR1 and CDR2 sequences are SGHKS and YYEKEE (reference sequence). Unmatched junction bases numbered 12, after V lost 4 bases and J lost 5 bases. The full variable domain, in which reference TRBV5-5 and TRBJ2-7 provide the parts outside the CDR3, is DAGVTQSPTHLIKTRGQQVTLRCSPISGHKSVSWYQQVLGQGPQFIFQYYEKEERGRGNFPDRFSARQFPNYSSELNVNALLLGDSALYLCASSAVGGNLNEQYFGPGTRLTVT.